Listed here are 22 T cell receptor beta chains from one sample, sequenced in a study of cytomegalovirus exposure and HLA in healthy donors. Researchers ran the PCR with 60 Vbeta and 13 Jbeta primers. Using immunoSEQ multiplex PCR, the repertoire was profiled, and TCRdb retains in-frame clones only, with some absent. Among approximately 92,000 clones listed, just over 70% were seen once. Material for sequencing was PBMCs. These receptors came from a man aged 60-69 years in good health and CMV-seronegative.

The chain is built from TRBV15 and TRBJ2-1, with TRBD2 matching 13 bases. V lost 9 bases and J lost 2; bases outside the gene matches: 1. The length of the CDR3 is 14 residues. Germline V gives CDR1 LNHNV, CDR2 YYDKDF (reference sequence). In DNA form, the CDR3 reads TGTGCCACAGGACTAGCGGGGGCCTACAATGAGCAGTTCTTC. This encodes CATGLAGAYNEQFF. Together with reference TRBV15 and TRBJ2-1, the CDR3 gives the full variable domain: DAMVIQNPRYQVTQFGKPVTLSCSQTLNHNVMYWYQQKSSQAPKLLFHYYDKDFNNEADTPDNFQSRRPNTSFCFLDIRSPGLGDTAMYLCATGLAGAYNEQFFGPGTRLTVL.

J is TRBJ2-3 and V is TRBV10-1, with 13 positions matching TRBD2. CDR3 length: 15 residues. Germline CDR1 is WNHNN and CDR2 is SYGVQD (reference sequence). With 6 bases clipped from V and 0 bases from J, the junction kept 0 bases outside the gene matches. The CDR3 sequence: CASRLAGGSTDTQYF. The CDR3 DNA is TGCGCCAGCAGACTAGCGGGAGGGAGCACAGATACGCAGTATTTT.

J is TRBJ2-7 and V is TRBV7-9; perhaps TRBD1 as D (5 bases). Germline V gives CDR1 SEHNR, CDR2 FQNEAQ (reference sequence). V lost 2 bases to trimming and J lost 3 bases, with 5 bases between them. The CDR3 extends over 12 amino acids. CDR3 protein: CASSLQGYEQYF. For the CDR3, the DNA is TGTGCCAGCAGCTTACAGGGCTACGAGCAGTACTTC.

The chain is built from TRBV6-6 and TRBJ1-1; D is ambiguous. Trimming shortened V by 10 bases and J by 0 bases, and 9 bases separated the two germline ends. The germline V gene encodes CDR1 MNHNY and CDR2 SVGAGI (reference sequence). The CDR3 is 12 residues long. Here the CDR3 reads CAKTEMNTEAFF. The CDR3 region has the DNA TGTGCCAAAACAGAAATGAACACTGAAGCTTTCTTT.

CDR3 coding DNA: TGTGCCAGCAGCTCAACCGGACAGGGGGCCGTATCAGAGACCCAGTACTTC. Translating gives CASSSTGQGAVSETQYF. The chain uses TRBV5-6 and TRBJ2-5; 11 nucleotides align to TRBD1. Trimming took 3 bases from V and 4 from J; bases not matched to a gene: 11. The CDR3 length is 17 residues. In germline, CDR1 is SGHDT, CDR2 YYEEEE.

The rearrangement links TRBV5-1 to TRBJ2-2, with D perhaps TRBD2 (5 bases). Deletions cut 0 bases from V and 5 bases from J, with 8 bases between. Germline V gene sequence: CDR1 SGHRS, CDR2 YFSETQ. This CDR3 is 14 amino acids long. This CDR3 is CASSLETNTGELFF. The CDR3 DNA reads TGCGCCAGCAGCTTGGAGACTAATACCGGGGAGCTGTTTTTT.

V usage is TRBV9 and J usage is TRBJ2-7; TRBD1 agrees at 8 bases. The CDR3 loop spans 14 amino acids. The trim removed 3 bases at V and 5 bases at J, leaving 7 bases unmatched. Germline CDR1 and CDR2: SGDLS and YYNGEE. CDR3 nucleotide sequence: TGTGCCAGCAGCGCGGACAGGGTTCCCAACGAGCAGTACTTC. Translation gives CASSADRVPNEQYF. Using reference TRBV9 and TRBJ2-7 for the parts outside the CDR3, the full variable domain is DSGVTQTPKHLITATGQRVTLRCSPRSGDLSVYWYQQSLDQGLQFLIQYYNGEERAKGNILERFSAQQFPDLHSELNLSSLELGDSALYFCASSADRVPNEQYFGPGTRLTVT.

The rearrangement links TRBV7-2 to TRBJ2-6; D gene uncertain. Germline-derived CDR1 and CDR2 are SGHTA and FQGNSA. Trimming left V 4 bases short and J 2 bases short, with 12 bases between. The CDR3 consists of 16 residues. CDR3 region: CASSSRPGTGANVLTF. CDR3 in DNA: TGTGCCAGCAGCTCCAGACCGGGTACTGGGGCCAACGTCCTGACTTTC.

This chain connects TRBV27 to TRBJ1-4; 9 positions agree with TRBD1. V lost 6 bases and J lost 0; bases outside the gene matches: 8. CDR3 length: 17 amino acids. In germline, CDR1 is MNHEY, CDR2 SMNVEV (reference sequence). For the CDR3, the DNA is TGTGCCAGCAGAAGGACAGGGGCCACTGCAACTAATGAAAAACTGTTTTTT. It encodes CASRRTGATATNEKLFF. The full variable domain, completed using reference TRBV27 and TRBJ1-4, is EAQVTQNPRYLITVTGKKLTVTCSQNMNHEYMSWYRQDPGLGLRQIYYSMNVEVTDKGDVPEGYKVSRKEKRNFPLILESPSPNQTSLYFCASRRTGATATNEKLFFGSGTQLSVL.

There are a few counts of this clone. The genes are TRBV5-1 and TRBJ1-1; D remains unclear. V was pared by 4 bases and J by 1 base, with 11 bases between. The germline V gene encodes CDR1 SGHRS and CDR2 YFSETQ. CDR3 length equals 14 residues. The CDR3 DNA reads as TGCGCCAGCAGCGCCTCCGGGAGGAACACTGAAGCTTTCTTT. It is translated as CASSASGRNTEAFF.

The rearrangement uses TRBV27 and TRBJ2-7; TRBD2 might be the D (6 bases). Germline CDR1 reads MNHEY; CDR2 reads SMNVEV (reference sequence). The CDR3 runs to 11 residues. The V end lost 10 bases, the J end lost 6 bases, and 13 bases lay between the germline ends. CDR3 DNA: TGTGCCACCGGGACTGGCCGCGAGCAGTACTTC. Protein sequence: CATGTGREQYF.

Worth noting for this clone: At one of its ends the junction is not consistent with the germline gene, which may arise from a read error. CDR3 nucleotide sequence: TGTTCCAGCAGCTCCTCATTGGTGGGGGGGGCGCTGGCTAACTATGGCTACACCTTC. Encoded protein: CSSSSSLVGGALANYGYTF. V usage is TRBV7-9 and J usage is TRBJ1-2, with D tentatively TRBD1 (6 bases). The CDR3 extends over 19 amino acids. Germline assignment: CDR1 SEHNR and CDR2 FQNEAQ (reference sequence).

The chain employs TRBV5-8 and TRBJ2-7; maybe TRBD1 (6 bases). Germline CDR1 SGHTS, CDR2 YDEGEE. The CDR3 contains 14 residues. Trimming pared 0 bases from V and 7 bases from J, leaving 14 bases between. The CDR3 sequence is CASSLGQGPSEQYF. The DNA of the CDR3 is TGTGCCAGCAGCTTGGGCCAGGGGCCGAGTGAGCAGTACTTC.

The genes are TRBV19 and TRBJ1-3; D possibly corresponds to TRBD1 (6 bases). Germline CDR1 LNHDA, CDR2 SQIVND (reference sequence). The CDR3 length is 17 residues. V was clipped by 0 bases and J by 0 bases, with 12 bases between them. The CDR3 DNA reads as TGTGCCAGTAGTATAGATCCTGGACAGATCTCTGGAAACACCATATATTTT. Translation gives CASSIDPGQISGNTIYF.

The rearrangement uses TRBV9 and TRBJ2-3, with D uncertain. V was pared by 0 bases and J by 1 base, with 9 bases between. This CDR3 region has 15 residues. Germline lookup yields CDR1 SGDLS and CDR2 YYNGEE. The CDR3 spells CASSVDGTRTDTQYF. The CDR3 nucleotides read TGTGCCAGCAGCGTAGATGGCACCCGCACAGATACGCAGTATTTT.

The V gene is TRBV6-1, the J gene TRBJ1-2, with 7 bases that match TRBD1. Germline V lookup: CDR1 MNHNS, CDR2 SASEGT. The trim removed 3 bases at V and 8 bases at J, leaving 6 bases unmatched. The CDR3 is 13 residues long. CDR3 DNA sequence: TGTGCCAGCAGTGATGGGGACAGTAGCGGCTACACCTTC. It encodes CASSDGDSSGYTF.

This clone was detected a few times. The chain couples TRBV6-5 to TRBJ2-2, with D unclear. Trimming shortened V by 6 bases and J by 2 bases, and 7 bases separated the two germline ends. Germline loops: CDR1 MNHEY, CDR2 SVGAGI. The CDR3 contains 13 residues. CDR3 amino acids: CASRHKNTGELFF. The CDR3 DNA follows: TGTGCCAGCAGACACAAAAACACCGGGGAGCTGTTTTTT.

This chain uses TRBV5-1 with TRBJ2-7; no definite D call. Trimming removed 0 bases at V and 3 bases at J, with 4 bases between. The CDR3 loop spans 12 amino acids. Germline values: CDR1 SGHRS, CDR2 YFSETQ. Here the CDR3 reads CASSLASYEQYF. CDR3 nucleotides: TGCGCCAGCAGCTTGGCCAGCTACGAGCAGTACTTC.

J is TRBJ2-3 and V is TRBV27; 8 nucleotides line up with TRBD1. The germline V gene has CDR1 MNHEY and CDR2 SMNVEV (reference sequence). There are 15 residues in the CDR3. V was clipped by 4 bases and J by 1 base; unmatched bases: 4. The CDR3 nucleotides are TGTGCCAGCAGTTCACCCAGGGGGCGCACAGATACGCAGTATTTT. It codes for CASSSPRGRTDTQYF.

V usage is TRBV4-3 and J usage is TRBJ2-1; D gene uncertain. Trimming removed 0 bases at V and 4 bases at J, with 13 bases between. The CDR3 contains 16 residues. Per germline, CDR1 LGHNA and CDR2 YSLEER. CDR3 region: CASSQDRWAVYNEQFF. CDR3 nucleotide sequence: TGCGCCAGCAGCCAAGATCGGTGGGCAGTTTACAATGAGCAGTTCTTC.

This rearrangement joins TRBV29-1 to TRBJ1-1; no reliable D call. The V and J ends lost 3 bases and 1 base respectively, with 9 bases between them. The CDR3 extends over 13 amino acids. The germline CDR1 and CDR2 sequences are SQVTM and ANQGSEA. The CDR3 is CSVDQATNTEAFF. CDR3 in DNA: TGCAGCGTTGACCAGGCCACGAACACTGAAGCTTTCTTT. Combining the CDR3 with reference TRBV29-1 and TRBJ1-1 gives the whole variable domain SAVISQKPSRDICQRGTSLTIQCQVDSQVTMMFWYRQQPGQSLTLIATANQGSEATYESGFVIDKFPISRPNLTFSTLTVSNMSPEDSSIYLCSVDQATNTEAFFGQGTRLTVV.

V and J are TRBV7-9 and TRBJ2-7, with D possibly being TRBD2 (5 bases). This CDR3 has 12 amino acids. From germline, CDR1 is SEHNR and CDR2 FQNEAQ (reference sequence). V was pared by 10 bases and J by 4 bases, with 14 bases between. DNA of the CDR3: TGTGCCATTGATGAGGGCCCTTACGAGCAGTACTTC. Its protein is CAIDEGPYEQYF.